This TCR beta chain came from a study of cytomegalovirus exposure and HLA in healthy donors. CDR3 size: 13 residues. With 6 bases removed from V and 5 bases from J, the gap between germline ends came to 13 bases. CDR1 and CDR2 from the germline V gene are WSHSY and SAAADI. The PCR used 60 Vbeta and 13 Jbeta primers. The repertoire was sequenced with immunoSEQ multiplex PCR; TCRdb's copy has only in-frame clones and lacks some. This table has 100,000 to 150,000 clones, about three quarters appearing once. The chain carries TRBV10-2 and TRBJ1-2, with D possibly TRBD1 on 5 matching bases. Sequenced material: PBMCs. The sequence was obtained from a woman aged 18-30 years in good health and CMV-seronegative. CDR3 sequence (DNA): TGCGCCAGCAGCGCTGACAGATCGTATGGCTACACCTTC. This encodes CASSADRSYGYTF.